This T cell receptor (beta chain) came from a study of blood T cell repertoires in COVID-19 (dated by TCRdb to about 2020). For the study in its entirety: Samples from collaborators originated in the United States, Italy and Spain and spanned both the acute and convalescent phases of COVID-19. Where available, HLA class I and class II types were taken from metadata supplied by the sample provider and were not determined by assay-based typing. Samples came from the ongoing ImmuneRACE study (first 160 participants) plus 1,254 subjects from 6 global collaborators. The prospective study material was composed of cDNA or gDNA derived from T cells, B-cell-depleted T cells, or PBMCs. The repertoires were released in a freely available public database meant as a resource for research on the immune response to SARS-CoV-2. Nearly every sample came with metadata listing a de-identified subject ID, COVID-19 status, age in years and sex. Deeply sampled blood TCRbeta repertoires from subjects exposed to, actively infected with, or recovered from COVID-19 were included in the dataset. What the study reported, not specific to this receptor: Clinical and demographic metadata were provided uncurated, with the amount varying by source and participant.

The CDR3 contains 17 residues, cysteine and phenylalanine counted. The read is trimmed to its CDR3 DNA, 51 bases read in frame from base 1. V lost 2 bases and J lost 5 bases, and the count of bases not matched to a germline gene is 11. Reading the germline V gene (reference sequence) gives CDR1 LNHDA and CDR2 SQIVND. Participants in the prospective study were aged roughly 18 to 95 years, lived in under 30 United States geographic areas, and enrolled through a virtual design. To assign participants to cohorts, the prospective study relied on clinical history that participants themselves reported in a screening survey and a study questionnaire. In the prospective study, mobile phlebotomists collected whole blood, serum and a nasopharyngeal or oropharyngeal swab from each participant. Participants in the prospective study had the option to provide additional blood draws and questionnaires over a roughly two-month period. Prospective study blood samples were shipped either frozen or at room temperature before DNA extraction.

A remark on this clone: What this receptor recognizes is not known. No much larger clonotype is one base removed from it; base qualities were not supplied.

The immunoSEQ Assay, a bias-controlled multiplex PCR, was used to amplify TCRbeta CDR3 regions from genomic DNA. From the authors' description of their analysis: The number of nucleated cells in each sample was estimated from the amplification of reference gene primers within the assay. To quantify the absolute abundance of each unique TCRbeta CDR3 rearrangement, sequence reads were collapsed and filtered. For each sample, productive Simpson clonality was calculated by taking the square root of Simpson's diversity index across productive rearrangements. What TCRdb holds here is the immuneACCESS table cut down to in-frame rearrangements. Part of the clones is not present; checked against another copy, under half of the missing clones reflect an unresolved V gene, and the others are unexplained. The D gene and trimming were derived from the DNA, and the V and J assignments and clone size from that table. This sample gives 150,000 or so clones in total; 65% to 85% of them show up just once. In total, the top ten clones hold roughly 4% of the sample.

Sequenced material: PBMCs or T cells enriched from blood (not recorded which). The receptor's source is a woman between 50 and 59 years old in a cohort exposed to, infected with or recovered from COVID-19 (not recorded which). The chain links TRBV19 with TRBJ2-3, with 9 bases aligning to TRBD2. The CDR3 reads CASSIILAGGPRDTQYF. The DNA sequence follows: TGTGCCAGTAGTATAATTCTCGCGGGGGGGCCAAGAGATACGCAGTATTTT.